Presented here are 13 T cell receptor beta chains from one specimen sequenced in a study of tumor-infiltrating lymphocytes in primary liver carcinoma. The input was around 530 ng total RNA; TCR beta cDNA was made from it with a constant-region primer. Each TCR beta library was derived from three nested multiplex PCR rounds that employed slightly modified ARM-PCR. The first two PCR rounds used TRBV1-TRBV30 primers with a Cbeta primer, 9 to 11 cycles each. TCRdb fed the multiplex PCR reads into MiXCR, producing one record per CDR3 protein. The sample carries around 99,000 distinct CDR3 sequences, less than 70% recorded once. Extraction of RNA together with DNA used roughly 18-32 mg of unsorted bulk tissue. Sequences were obtained from tumor-adjacent normal liver tissue. All receptors derive from a man aged 35-49 years with primary liver carcinoma and hepatitis B virus infection.

About this clonotype itself: One junction end does not reproduce the germline sequence, and a read error may be involved. The chain carries TRBV6-5 and TRBJ2-7; the match to TRBD1 covers 10 bases. CDR1 and CDR2 (germline): MNHEY, SVGAGI. This CDR3 spans 17 amino acids. In DNA form, the CDR3 reads TGTGCCACCAGTTACGCAAGACAGGGGGCGAGCTCCTACGAGCGGTACTTC. It encodes CATSYARQGASSYERYF.

Comments on this clonotype: A much larger clone is a single base away; this may be a read error. The rearrangement joins TRBV6-6 to TRBJ2-7; TRBD2 matches at 9 bases. CDR3 length: 18 residues. Germline-derived CDR1 and CDR2 are MNHNY and SVGAGI (reference sequence). The CDR3 region has the DNA TGTGCCAGCAATCCTGAAAGACTAGCGGCCCGGAGCTCCTACGAGCGGTACTTC. It codes for CASNPERLAARSSYERYF.

The chain is built from TRBV30 and TRBJ2-3; possibly TRBD1 for D (5 bases). The CDR3 runs 16 residues. Germline loops: CDR1 GTSNPN, CDR2 SVGIG (reference sequence). V was clipped by 5 bases and J by 3 bases, with 21 bases between them. The CDR3 DNA follows: TGTGCCTGGGGGGCCCCAGGGTTTGGAGAGACAGATACGCAGTATTTT. It translates to CAWGAPGFGETDTQYF.

The V and J genes are TRBV7-8 and TRBJ1-1, with D possibly TRBD1 on 5 matching bases. The CDR3 is 13 residues long. Looked up from germline, CDR1 is SGHVS and CDR2 is FQNEAQ. The V and J ends lost 6 bases and 14 bases respectively, with 22 bases between them. This chain's CDR3 is CASRSGGGTGAFF. In DNA, the CDR3 is TGTGCCAGCAGGTCTGGGGGAGGGACTGGAGCCTTCTTT.

This clonotype is termed medium-sized. The chain uses TRBV11-2 and TRBJ1-1; unclear D gene. The CDR3 contains 16 residues. CDR1 is SGHAT, CDR2 FQNNGV, per germline. With 3 bases removed from V and 6 bases from J, the gap between germline ends came to 20 bases. The CDR3 coding sequence is TGTGCCAGCAGCTTCGATTTGGGCGGAAGAGTCGCTGAAGCTTTCTTT. Amino acid sequence: CASSFDLGGRVAEAFF. Drawing the rest from reference TRBV11-2 and TRBJ1-1, the complete variable domain is EAGVAQSPRYKIIEKRQSVAFWCNPISGHATLYWYQQILGQGPKLLIQFQNNGVVDDSQLPKDRFSAERLKGVDSTLKIQPAKLEDSAVYLCASSFDLGGRVAEAFFGQGTRLTVV.

This clonotype was observed many times. This sequence joins TRBV6-1 and TRBJ2-5; D ambiguous. The CDR3 totals 11 residues. The germline V gene encodes CDR1 MNHNS and CDR2 SASEGT. V was pared by 4 bases and J by 5 bases, with 5 bases between. In nucleotides, the CDR3 is TGTGCCAGCAGTGCATCGGAGACCCAGTACTTC. Amino acid sequence: CASSASETQYF.

For this clonotype: The junction differs from germline at one of its ends, possibly a read error. The gene calls are TRBV29-1 and TRBJ2-7, with D possibly matching TRBD2 (5 bases). The CDR3 covers 14 residues. CDR1 SQVTM and CDR2 ANQGSEA come from the germline V gene. CDR3 region: CSAREGRKGYEQYF. The DNA of the CDR3 is TGCAGCGCACGAGAAGGGAGAAAGGGCTACGAGCAATACTTC.

To note about this clonotype: An end of the junction differs from the germline gene, which may be a read error. The rearrangement joins TRBV30 to TRBJ2-4; D call uncertain. Germline V gene data show CDR1 as GTSNPN and CDR2 as SVGIG (reference sequence). This CDR3 has 15 amino acids. Here the CDR3 reads CAWSGQSLANNIQYF. The CDR3 DNA follows: TGTGCCTGGAGTGGACAATCCCTGGCCAACAACATTCAGTACTTC.

A remark on this clonotype: With a much larger clone just one base away, this may be a read error. The CDR3, as DNA: TGTGCCAGCAATCAGGGCGCTGAAGCTTTCTTT. Encoded protein: CASNQGAEAFF. V usage is TRBV6-2 or TRBV6-3 and J usage is TRBJ1-1; D may be TRBD1 (5 bases). This CDR3 has 11 amino acids. Germline V gene lookup returns CDR1 MNHEY and CDR2 SVGEGT. V was cut by 7 bases and J by 6 bases, with 9 bases left in between.

This clonotype was counted only a few times. The chain combines TRBV5-5 with TRBJ2-2; a possible D gene is TRBD2 (5 bases). Trimming took 4 bases from V and 1 from J, leaving 11 bases between them. From germline, CDR1 is SGHKS and CDR2 YYEKEE (reference sequence). This CDR3 has 15 amino acids. CDR3 residues: CASSHTRQNTGELFF. The DNA for the CDR3 is TGTGCCAGCAGCCATACTAGGCAGAACACCGGGGAGCTGTTTTTT.

This clonotype was detected only once. One end of the junction fails to match germline, which may point to a read error. This rearrangement joins TRBV29-1 to TRBJ2-2, with 11 positions matching TRBD1. This CDR3 is 15 amino acids long. Germline V gene lookup returns CDR1 SQVTM and CDR2 ANQGSEA. The CDR3 DNA is TGTAGCGTCGCCGGGACAGGGGGTGGAAACGGGGAGCTGTTTTTT. As protein: CSVAGTGGGNGELFF.

This sequence joins TRBV11-2 and TRBJ2-1, with 9 bases aligning to TRBD2. CDR1 is SGHAT, CDR2 FQNNGV, per germline. The CDR3 is made up of 14 amino acids. The ends lost 8 bases at V and 6 bases at J; junction bases unmatched: 8. This chain's CDR3 is CASRVAGDRNEQFF. The CDR3, as DNA: TGTGCCAGCCGCGTAGCGGGAGATCGCAATGAGCAGTTCTTC.

To note about this clonotype: This may come from a read error, since a much larger clone is one base off. The chain carries TRBV7-9 and TRBJ2-2; D possibly corresponds to TRBD1 (6 bases). Germline V lookup: CDR1 SEHNR, CDR2 FQNEAQ (reference sequence). This CDR3 contains 14 residues. This CDR3 reads CGSSLGTNTGELFF. In nucleotides, the CDR3 is TGTGGCAGCAGCTTAGGGACAAACACCGGGGAGCTGTTTTTT.